This entry lists 8 T cell receptor beta chains sequenced from one sample in a study of cytomegalovirus exposure and HLA in healthy donors. The PCR employed 60 Vbeta primers together with 13 Jbeta primers. Sequencing used immunoSEQ multiplex PCR; TCRdb keeps in-frame clones, though not all of them. The sample contains nearly 200,000 clones, 75% to 80% of which appear only once. The sample taken for sequencing was PBMCs. The receptors originated from a woman in her twenties or thirties in good health and CMV-seropositive.

The chain couples TRBV7-2 to TRBJ1-2; D is ambiguous. The CDR3 covers 16 residues. Germline CDR1 reads SGHTA; CDR2 reads FQGNSA. The ends were cut back, 3 bases at V and 8 bases at J, with 22 bases in the middle. This CDR3 is CASSFSSGGSWRGYTF. DNA for the CDR3: TGTGCCAGCAGCTTTTCCTCGGGAGGGTCTTGGCGCGGCTACACCTTC.

In the case of this clone: Additional DNA sequences in this sample encode the identical CDR3. V is TRBV7-9 and J is TRBJ2-5, with D hard to call. Per the germline V gene, CDR1 is SEHNR and CDR2 is FQNEAQ (reference sequence). The CDR3 is 12 residues long. V shed 1 base and J shed 4 bases, with 4 bases lying between them. CDR3 protein: CASSLVRETQYF. The CDR3 nucleotides are TGTGCCAGCAGCTTAGTCCGAGAGACCCAGTACTTC. Based on the CDR3 plus reference TRBV7-9 and TRBJ2-5, the full variable domain is DTGVSQNPRHKITKRGQNVTFRCDPISEHNRLYWYRQTLGQGPEFLTYFQNEAQLEKSRLLSDRFSAERPKGSFSTLEIQRTEQGDSAMYLCASSLVRETQYFGPGTRLLVL.

V gene TRBV5-1 combines with J gene TRBJ1-1; TRBD1 agrees at 9 bases. V lost 4 bases, J lost 4 bases, and 8 bases stayed unmatched. Germline CDR1 reads SGHRS; CDR2 reads YFSETQ. The CDR3 is made up of 15 amino acids. Here the CDR3 DNA reads TGCGCCAGCAGCCCCCGGACAGGGGTTGGCACTGAAGCTTTCTTT. This codes for CASSPRTGVGTEAFF.

This chain uses TRBV7-3 with TRBJ2-1, with D tentatively TRBD2 (5 bases). Trimming pared 1 base from V and 10 bases from J, leaving 11 bases between. This CDR3 region has 13 residues. Germline values: CDR1 SGHTA, CDR2 FQGTGA. The CDR3 bases are TGTGCCAGCAGCTTAAGTGGCCTAGCAGAGCAGTTCTTC. As protein: CASSLSGLAEQFF.

V and J are TRBV21-1 and TRBJ1-1. TRBV21-1 is a known pseudogene. This CDR3 has 15 residues. CDR3 DNA: TGTGCCAGCAGCCTCAGGGAGGGAGTGAACACTGAAGCTTTCTTT. Residues: CASSLREGVNTEAFF.

This sequence joins TRBV10-3 and TRBJ2-2; TRBD1 agrees at 7 bases. Germline CDR1 reads ENHRY; CDR2 reads SYGVKD. The junction had 7 bases not matched to a gene; V was cut back by 8 bases and J by 1 base. The CDR3 spans 15 residues. CDR3 bases: TGTGCCATCGGATCACGGGACAGGAACACCGGGGAGCTGTTTTTT. This encodes CAIGSRDRNTGELFF.

The J gene is TRBJ2-7, the V gene TRBV7-2; 8 bases fit TRBD2. Per the germline V gene, CDR1 is SGHTA and CDR2 is FQGNSA. V lost 5 bases and J lost 1; bases outside the gene matches: 10. The CDR3 is 16 amino acids. This CDR3 is CASSVSGGGISYEQYF. CDR3 DNA sequence: TGTGCCAGCAGCGTCTCCGGCGGGGGGATATCCTACGAGCAGTACTTC.

The chain combines TRBV4-3 with TRBJ2-2, with 12 bases lining up with TRBD2. V was pared by 7 bases and J by 7 bases, with 10 bases of the junction left unmatched. This CDR3 is built from 16 residues. Germline assignment: CDR1 LGHNA and CDR2 YSLEER. The CDR3 nucleotides read TGCGCCAGCAATGTACTAGCGGGGGGCGGGGTCGGGGAGCTGTTTTTT. It yields the protein CASNVLAGGGVGELFF.